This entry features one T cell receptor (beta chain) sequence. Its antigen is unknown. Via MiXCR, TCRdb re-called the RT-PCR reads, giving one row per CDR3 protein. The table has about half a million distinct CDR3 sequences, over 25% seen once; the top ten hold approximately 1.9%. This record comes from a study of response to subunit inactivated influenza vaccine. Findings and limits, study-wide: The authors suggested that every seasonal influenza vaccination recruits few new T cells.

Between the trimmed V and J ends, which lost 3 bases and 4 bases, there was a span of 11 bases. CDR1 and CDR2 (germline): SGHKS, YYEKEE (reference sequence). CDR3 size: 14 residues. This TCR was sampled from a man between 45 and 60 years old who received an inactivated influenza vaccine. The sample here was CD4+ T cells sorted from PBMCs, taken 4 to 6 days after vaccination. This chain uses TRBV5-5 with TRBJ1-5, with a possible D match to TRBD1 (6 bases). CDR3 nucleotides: TGTGCCAGCAGCTCGAGGACAGAAAATCAGCCCCAGCATTTT. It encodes CASSSRTENQPQHF.